These T cell receptor beta chains were read from a single sample in a study of radiation and T cells in renal cell carcinoma. Using immunoSEQ multiplex PCR, the repertoire was profiled, and TCRdb retains in-frame clones only, with some absent. In the table there are some 150,000 clones, roughly 83% of which are singletons. The material sequenced was blood, taken from a patient whose treatment included radiotherapy and nephrectomy. These TCRs come from a woman aged 50 to 65 with renal cell carcinoma. CDR3s include the opening cysteine and the closing phenylalanine or tryptophan. A D gene is named only where the DNA matches it firmly. Rows may omit the clone size; those that give it use once, few, many or a size class.

d_call: NA
j_call: TRBJ2-4
v_call: TRBV19
clone_size: NA
cdr3_nt: TGTGCCAGTAGTCCCCTAGGGTCCCGTGAGCACATTCAGTACTTC
cdr3_aa: CASSPLGSREHIQYF

d_call: NA
j_call: TRBJ2-1
v_call: TRBV6-6
clone_size: NA
cdr3_nt: TGTGCCAGCAGTCCTGAGCAGGGAGAGCAGTTCTTC
cdr3_aa: CASSPEQGEQFF

d_call: TRBD1
j_call: TRBJ2-7
v_call: TRBV5-6
clone_size: NA
cdr3_nt: TGTGCCAGCAGCCGAACAGGGGACGAGCAGTACTTC
cdr3_aa: CASSRTGDEQYF

d_call: NA
j_call: TRBJ1-3
v_call: TRBV4-1
clone_size: NA
cdr3_nt: TGCGCCAGCAGCCAAGGCTCGGGACGGGACTCTGGAAACACCATATATTTT
cdr3_aa: CASSQGSGRDSGNTIYF

d_call: NA
j_call: TRBJ2-6
v_call: TRBV9
clone_size: NA
cdr3_nt: TGTGCCAGCAGCGTAGACATCTCTGGGGCCAACGTCCTGACTTTC
cdr3_aa: CASSVDISGANVLTF

d_call: NA
j_call: TRBJ1-2
v_call: TRBV5-1
clone_size: NA
cdr3_nt: TGCGCCAGCAGCCCGCAGGACAGATCTTCTAGCTATGGCTACACCTTC
cdr3_aa: CASSPQDRSSSYGYTF

d_call: TRBD2
j_call: TRBJ2-7
v_call: TRBV7-2
clone_size: NA
cdr3_nt: TGTGCCAGCAGCCAACTTTCGGGACTAGCGGGAGACCGCTCCGAGCAGTACTTC
cdr3_aa: CASSQLSGLAGDRSEQYF

d_call: NA
j_call: TRBJ1-4
v_call: TRBV6-6
clone_size: NA
cdr3_nt: TGTGCCAGCCAAGCGATTTTGAACATGCGAGGTGAAAAACTGTTTTTT
cdr3_aa: CASQAILNMRGEKLFF

d_call: NA
j_call: TRBJ1-4
v_call: TRBV7-2
clone_size: NA
cdr3_nt: TGTGCCAGCAGCCTCACCATTGAGGGAGCAAAACTGTTTTTT
cdr3_aa: CASSLTIEGAKLFF

d_call: NA
j_call: TRBJ2-7
v_call: TRBV2
clone_size: few
cdr3_nt: TGTGCCAGCAGCGACACCTACGAGCAGTACTTC
cdr3_aa: CASSDTYEQYF

d_call: NA
j_call: TRBJ2-7
v_call: TRBV7-2
clone_size: NA
cdr3_nt: TGTGCCAGCAGCTTGTCAGGGACCTACGAGCAGTACTTC
cdr3_aa: CASSLSGTYEQYF

d_call: NA
j_call: TRBJ1-6
v_call: TRBV4-1
clone_size: NA
cdr3_nt: TGCGCCAGCAGCCAAGAAGGTCAAGGACGCAATTCACCCCTCCACTTT
cdr3_aa: CASSQEGQGRNSPLHF

d_call: TRBD2
j_call: TRBJ2-3
v_call: TRBV27
clone_size: NA
cdr3_nt: TGTGCCAGCAGTTTTGGTAGCGGGGGGTACACAGATACGCAGTATTTT
cdr3_aa: CASSFGSGGYTDTQYF

d_call: TRBD2
j_call: TRBJ2-2
v_call: TRBV5-4
clone_size: NA
cdr3_nt: TGTGCCAGCAACCCGGGACTACTAAACACCGGGGAGCTGTTTTTT
cdr3_aa: CASNPGLLNTGELFF

d_call: NA
j_call: TRBJ2-1
v_call: TRBV4-3
clone_size: NA
cdr3_nt: TGCGCCAGCAGCCAAGTGACCATGAGTGGTGAGCAGTTCTTC
cdr3_aa: CASSQVTMSGEQFF

d_call: TRBD1
j_call: TRBJ1-1
v_call: TRBV29-1
clone_size: NA
cdr3_nt: TGCAGCGTTGTGACAACAGGGGCGCGGACTGAAGCTTTCTTT
cdr3_aa: CSVVTTGARTEAFF

d_call: NA
j_call: TRBJ2-5
v_call: TRBV29-1
clone_size: NA
cdr3_nt: TGCAGCGTGGGTAAGCTCCGGGACGTAAGCCAAGAGACCCAGTACTTC
cdr3_aa: CSVGKLRDVSQETQYF

d_call: NA
j_call: TRBJ1-1
v_call: TRBV5-8
clone_size: NA
cdr3_nt: TGTGCCAGCAGCTTGGGTTGGGGTTGGACTGAAGCTTTCTTT
cdr3_aa: CASSLGWGWTEAFF

d_call: NA
j_call: TRBJ1-1
v_call: TRBV12-5
clone_size: NA
cdr3_nt: TGTGCTAGTGGTTTGGAAATCGGAAACACTGAAGCTTTCTTT
cdr3_aa: CASGLEIGNTEAFF

d_call: NA
j_call: TRBJ2-7
v_call: TRBV5-5
clone_size: NA
cdr3_nt: TGTGCCAGCAGCTTGGGGGTTAGGGATTTTACCTACGAGCAGTACTTC
cdr3_aa: CASSLGVRDFTYEQYF